The 10 T cell receptor beta chains below all came from one sample that was sequenced in a study of T cells in Graves' hyperthyroidism and ophthalmopathy (dated 2019 in TCRdb). The library came from multiplex PCR. Reads for this sample came from an Illumina HiSeq 2000. TCR beta CDR3 regions were amplified from RNA transcripts. The first round of RT-PCR for the TCR CDR3 was performed with the HTBI primer set and the Qiagen OneStep RT-PCR kit. TCRdb reanalyzed the raw reads on its own, using fastp at Q25 for trimming and MiXCR for clone calling, and kept in-frame beta chains. For every CDR3 protein sequence, its rows merge into one entry that carries the most common genes and DNA. The sample table lists under 350,000 distinct CDR3 sequences, about 20% of them with a count of one. The ten largest account for under 55% of the sample. The sequenced sample consisted of blood. These receptors all stem from a woman between 45 and 60 years old with Graves' hyperthyroidism.

This clonotype was seen ten or more times. The rearrangement uses TRBV6-6 and TRBJ1-4; D is uncertain. Germline CDR1 and CDR2: MNHNY and SVGAGI (reference sequence). The CDR3 is 12 residues long. V lost 2 bases and J lost 5, with 3 bases in between. The CDR3 sequence is CASSYPNEKLFF. Written as DNA, the CDR3 is TGTGCCAGCAGTTACCCGAATGAAAAACTGTTTTTT.

This clonotype has just a few counts. The J gene is TRBJ2-3, the V gene TRBV25-1; D gene ambiguous. The CDR3 runs 12 residues. V lost 1 base to trimming and J lost 4 bases, with 3 bases between them. Germline assignment: CDR1 MGHDK and CDR2 SYGVNS. The CDR3 region is CASSEWADTQYF. CDR3 coding DNA: TGTGCCAGCAGTGAATGGGCAGATACGCAGTATTTT.

This chain joins TRBV5-1 and TRBJ1-1; tentative D call: TRBD1 (5 bases). The CDR3 is made up of 14 amino acids. From germline, CDR1 is SGHRS and CDR2 YFSETQ. Trimming shortened V by 8 bases and J by 0 bases, and 14 bases separated the two germline ends. DNA of the CDR3: TGCGCCAGTCACGCTGGGGCCATGAACACTGAAGCTTTCTTT. This gives the protein CASHAGAMNTEAFF.

This clonotype showed up just a few times. This sequence joins TRBV6-1 and TRBJ2-2, with TRBD1 matching 9 bases. Germline V gene lookup returns CDR1 MNHNS and CDR2 SASEGT. Trimming removed 5 bases from V and 3 bases from J; junction bases left unmatched: 4. CDR3 length equals 15 residues. This CDR3 is CASSSDRGYTGELFF. The CDR3 nucleotides are TGTGCCAGCAGTTCGGACAGGGGTTACACCGGGGAGCTGTTTTTT.

This clonotype was found a few times. V usage is TRBV12-3 or TRBV12-4 and J usage is TRBJ2-5, with 13 positions matching TRBD2. This CDR3 spans 16 amino acids. V dropped 6 bases and J dropped 2; count of bases not matched to a gene: 6. For the CDR3, the DNA is TGTGCCAGCAGCCGGGGACTAGCGGGGACACAAGAGACCCAGTACTTC. This codes for CASSRGLAGTQETQYF.

This clonotype was detected a few times. The J gene is TRBJ2-4, the V gene TRBV7-2, with 9 positions matching TRBD1. Looked up from germline, CDR1 is SGHTA and CDR2 is FQGNSA. The junction had 4 bases not matched to a gene; V was cut back by 2 bases and J by 5 bases. The CDR3 consists of 15 residues. The CDR3 is CASSLTRDRENIQYF. Here the CDR3 DNA reads TGTGCCAGCAGCTTAACCCGGGACAGGGAAAACATTCAGTACTTC.

The table lists this clonotype with many counts. The chain is built from TRBV28 and TRBJ2-5; perhaps D is TRBD1 or TRBD2 (5 bases each). The CDR3 is 15 amino acids. Germline CDR1 MDHEN, CDR2 SYDVKM. The germline V and J ends were trimmed by 5 bases and 5 bases, with 18 bases remaining between them. CDR3 bases: TGTGCCAGCAGTCCAGAGGGGTTTGGGACGGAGACCCAGTACTTC. This encodes CASSPEGFGTETQYF.

The sample holds a few counts of this clonotype. The rearrangement links TRBV7-4 to TRBJ1-1; 7 bases agree with TRBD1. CDR3 length: 14 residues. Germline CDR1 and CDR2: SGHVT and SQSDAQ. The J segment lost 7 bases and the V segment lost 4 bases, leaving 9 bases of the junction unmatched. CDR3 amino acids: CASSSPGGLDEAFF. CDR3 sequence (DNA): TGTGCCAGCAGCTCCCCAGGGGGGCTTGATGAAGCTTTCTTT.

This chain connects TRBV4-1 to TRBJ2-7, with 10 bases that match TRBD1. This CDR3 has 15 residues. Germline trimming cut 4 bases from V and 1 base from J; bases unmatched to any gene: 4. Germline assignment: CDR1 MGHRA and CDR2 YSYEKL. DNA of the CDR3: TGCGCCAGCAGCCCCCGGGACAGGGGATCCTACGAGCAGTACTTC. Encoded protein: CASSPRDRGSYEQYF.

This clonotype was counted a few times. The rearrangement uses TRBV20-1 and TRBJ1-1; TRBD1 is a possible D gene (5 bases). The germline V gene has CDR1 DFQATT and CDR2 SNEGSKA (reference sequence). V lost 3 bases, J lost 4 bases, and 15 bases lay in between. This CDR3 is 14 amino acids long. The CDR3 sequence: CSASGRAGSTEAFF. As DNA, the CDR3 is TGCAGTGCTAGTGGCAGGGCGGGGAGCACTGAAGCTTTCTTT.